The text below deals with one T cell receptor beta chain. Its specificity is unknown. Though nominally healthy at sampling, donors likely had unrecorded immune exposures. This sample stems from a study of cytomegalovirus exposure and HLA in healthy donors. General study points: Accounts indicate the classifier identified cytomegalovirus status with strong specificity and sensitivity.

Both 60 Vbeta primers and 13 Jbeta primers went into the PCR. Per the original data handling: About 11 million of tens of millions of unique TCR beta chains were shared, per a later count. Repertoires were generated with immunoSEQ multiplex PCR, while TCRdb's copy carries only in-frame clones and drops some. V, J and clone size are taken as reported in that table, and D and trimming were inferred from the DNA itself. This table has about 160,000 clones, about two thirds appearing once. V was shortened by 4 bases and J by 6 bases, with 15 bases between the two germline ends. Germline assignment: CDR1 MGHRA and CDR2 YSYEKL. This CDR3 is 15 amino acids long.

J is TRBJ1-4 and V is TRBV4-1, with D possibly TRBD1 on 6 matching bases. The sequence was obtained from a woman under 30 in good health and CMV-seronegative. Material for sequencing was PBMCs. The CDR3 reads CASSPQTHRDEKLFF. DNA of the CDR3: TGCGCCAGCAGCCCGCAGACTCACAGGGATGAAAAACTGTTTTTT.